This T cell receptor (beta chain) is drawn from a study of T cell responses to AZD1222 COVID-19 vaccine. Overall study context: Analyses pooled second doses at about 4 or about 12 weeks.

This CDR3 is 15 amino acids long. V dropped 7 bases and J dropped 5 bases, with 18 bases sitting between them. CDR1 and CDR2 from the germline V gene are GTSNPN and SVGIG (reference sequence). Libraries were prepared by immunoSEQ multiplex PCR; TCRdb keeps only in-frame clonotypes and omits some of them. The profile shows about 97,000 clones, approximately 86% of them singletons. The TCR sequence derives from an adult in good health. Sample: peripheral blood, taken on day 0 of AZD1222 vaccination. V usage is TRBV30 and J usage is TRBJ1-6; TRBD1 might be the D (5 bases). The DNA of the CDR3 is TGTGCCTTACTACCGACGGGACGGCATAATTCACCCCTCCACTTT. This sequence encodes CALLPTGRHNSPLHF.